Sequencing of this TCR beta chain was carried out in a study of T cell responses to AZD1222 COVID-19 vaccine. Whether given at about 4 or about 12 weeks, second doses were pooled. Sequencing used immunoSEQ multiplex PCR; TCRdb keeps in-frame clones, though not all of them. In the table there are 140,000 to 150,000 clones, about 92% of which are singletons. This clone has only one observation. The receptor's source is an adult who received the AZD1222 COVID-19 vaccine. This material consisted of peripheral blood, taken 28 days after the second AZD1222 dose.

The CDR3 spells CAWSITPGGKAFF. CDR3 coding DNA: TGTGCCTGGAGTATAACCCCGGGGGGAAAAGCTTTCTTT. The chain combines TRBV30 with TRBJ1-1; D possibly corresponds to TRBD1 (5 bases). The CDR3 spans 13 residues. The ends were cut back, 2 bases at V and 9 bases at J, with 16 bases in the middle. From germline, CDR1 is GTSNPN and CDR2 SVGIG (reference sequence).